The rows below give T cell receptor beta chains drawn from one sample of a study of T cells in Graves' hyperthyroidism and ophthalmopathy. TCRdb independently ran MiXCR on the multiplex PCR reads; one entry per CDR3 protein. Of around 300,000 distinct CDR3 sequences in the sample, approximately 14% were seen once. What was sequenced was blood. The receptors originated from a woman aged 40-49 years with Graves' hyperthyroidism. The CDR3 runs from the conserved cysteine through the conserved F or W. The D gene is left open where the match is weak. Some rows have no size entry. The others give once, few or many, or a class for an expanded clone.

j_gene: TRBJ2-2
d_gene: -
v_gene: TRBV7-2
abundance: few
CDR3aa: CASLGDSGTSLRNTGELFF
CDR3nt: TGTGCCAGCTTAGGAGACTCAGGGACGTCCCTAAGGAACACCGGGGAGCTGTTTTTT

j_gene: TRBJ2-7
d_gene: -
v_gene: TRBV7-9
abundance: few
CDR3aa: CASSLEVGYHEQYF
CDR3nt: TGTGCCAGCAGCTTAGAAGTAGGGTATCACGAGCAGTACTTC

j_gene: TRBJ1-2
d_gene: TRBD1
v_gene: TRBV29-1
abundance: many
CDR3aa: CSVVGQAEGHGYTF
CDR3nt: TGCAGCGTCGTGGGACAGGCGGAGGGGCATGGCTACACCTTC

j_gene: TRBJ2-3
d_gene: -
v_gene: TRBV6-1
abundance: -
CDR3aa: CAARGGVPTDTQYF
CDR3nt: TGTGCCGCCAGAGGGGGGGTCCCCACAGATACGCAGTATTTT

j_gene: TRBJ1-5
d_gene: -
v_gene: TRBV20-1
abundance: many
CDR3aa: CSASLQSYSNQPQHF
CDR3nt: TGCAGTGCTAGTTTACAGTCCTATAGCAATCAGCCCCAGCATTTT

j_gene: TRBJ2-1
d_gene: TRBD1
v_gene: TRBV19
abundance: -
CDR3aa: CASSTGGTGGGEQFF
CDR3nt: TGTGCCAGTAGTACTGGGGGAACAGGGGGCGGTGAGCAGTTCTTC

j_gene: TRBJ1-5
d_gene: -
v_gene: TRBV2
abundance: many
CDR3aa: CASSVQGGNQPQHF
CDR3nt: TGTGCCAGCAGTGTCCAGGGTGGGAATCAGCCCCAGCATTTT

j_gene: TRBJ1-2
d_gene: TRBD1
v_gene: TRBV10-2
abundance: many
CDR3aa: CASREGQGYGYTF
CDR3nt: TGCGCCAGCAGGGAGGGACAGGGCTATGGCTACACCTTC

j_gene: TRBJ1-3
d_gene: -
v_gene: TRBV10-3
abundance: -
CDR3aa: CATKLDSNSGNTIYF
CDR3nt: TGTGCCACCAAGCTGGACAGCAACTCTGGAAACACCATATATTTT

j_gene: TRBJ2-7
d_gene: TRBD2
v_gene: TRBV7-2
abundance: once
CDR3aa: CASSLRDYSYEQYF
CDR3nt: TGTGCCAGCAGCTTAAGGGACTACTCCTACGAGCAGTACTTC

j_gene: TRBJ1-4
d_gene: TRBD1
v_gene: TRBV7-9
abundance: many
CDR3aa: CASSSGQANEKLFF
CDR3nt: TGTGCCAGCAGCTCGGGACAGGCGAATGAAAAACTGTTTTTT

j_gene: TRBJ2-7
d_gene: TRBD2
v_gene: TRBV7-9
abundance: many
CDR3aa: CASSSLLAASSYEQYF
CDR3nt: TGTGCCAGCAGCTCCCTACTAGCGGCTAGCTCCTACGAGCAGTACTTC

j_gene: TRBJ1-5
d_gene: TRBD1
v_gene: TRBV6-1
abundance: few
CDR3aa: CASNDRGHGISNQPQHF
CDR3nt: TGTGCCAGCAACGACAGGGGGCATGGAATTAGCAATCAGCCCCAGCATTTT

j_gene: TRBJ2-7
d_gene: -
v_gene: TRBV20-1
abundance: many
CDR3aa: CSAFQTRSSYEQYF
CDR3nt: TGCAGTGCTTTTCAAACCAGGAGCTCCTACGAGCAGTACTTC

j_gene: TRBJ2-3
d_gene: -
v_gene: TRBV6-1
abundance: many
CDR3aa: CASSDGRGTDTQYF
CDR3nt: TGTGCCAGCAGTGATGGTAGGGGCACAGATACGCAGTATTTT

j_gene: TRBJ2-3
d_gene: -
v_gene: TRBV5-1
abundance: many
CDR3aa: CASSLTMGSDTQYF
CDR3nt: TGCGCCAGCAGCCTGACTATGGGATCAGATACGCAGTATTTT

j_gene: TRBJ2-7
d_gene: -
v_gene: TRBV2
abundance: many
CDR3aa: CASRPTGIYEQYF
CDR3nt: TGTGCCAGCAGGCCCACAGGGATCTACGAGCAGTACTTC

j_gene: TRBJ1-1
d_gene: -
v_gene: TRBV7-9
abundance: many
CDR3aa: CASSTLSRNTEAFF
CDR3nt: TGTGCCAGCAGCACCTTGAGTCGGAACACTGAAGCTTTCTTT

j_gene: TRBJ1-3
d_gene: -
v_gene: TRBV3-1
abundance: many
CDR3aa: CASSQVGWFSGNTIYF
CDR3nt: TGTGCCAGCAGCCAAGTTGGGTGGTTCTCTGGAAACACCATATATTTT

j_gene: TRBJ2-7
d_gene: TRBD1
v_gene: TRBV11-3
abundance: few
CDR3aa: CASRETGGSYEQYF
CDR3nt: TGTGCCAGCAGAGAGACAGGGGGCTCCTACGAGCAGTACTTC

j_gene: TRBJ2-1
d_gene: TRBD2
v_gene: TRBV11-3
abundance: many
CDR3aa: CASSFTSSGSYNEQFF
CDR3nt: TGTGCCAGCAGCTTCACCTCTAGCGGGAGTTACAATGAGCAGTTCTTC

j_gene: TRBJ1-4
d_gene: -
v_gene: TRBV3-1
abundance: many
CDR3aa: CASSQRGSGNEKLFF
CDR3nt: TGTGCCAGCAGCCAACGGGGGTCCGGTAATGAAAAACTGTTTTTT

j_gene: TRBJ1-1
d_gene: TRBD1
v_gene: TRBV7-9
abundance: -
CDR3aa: CASSSTTRTGNTEAFF
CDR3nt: TGTGCCAGCAGCTCGACGACCCGGACAGGGAACACTGAAGCTTTCTTT

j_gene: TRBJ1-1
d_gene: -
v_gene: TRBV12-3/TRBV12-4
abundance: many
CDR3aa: CASSSGTEEAFF
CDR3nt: TGTGCCAGCAGTTCCGGGACGGAGGAAGCTTTCTTT

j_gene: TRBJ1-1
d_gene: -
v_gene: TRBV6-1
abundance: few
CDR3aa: CASSLNGGNTEAFF
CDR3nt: TGTGCCAGCAGTTTAAACGGGGGTAACACTGAAGCTTTCTTT

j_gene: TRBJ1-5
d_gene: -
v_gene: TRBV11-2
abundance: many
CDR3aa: CASSLTHLNPQHF
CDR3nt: TGTGCCAGCAGCTTAACCCACTTGAATCCCCAGCATTTT